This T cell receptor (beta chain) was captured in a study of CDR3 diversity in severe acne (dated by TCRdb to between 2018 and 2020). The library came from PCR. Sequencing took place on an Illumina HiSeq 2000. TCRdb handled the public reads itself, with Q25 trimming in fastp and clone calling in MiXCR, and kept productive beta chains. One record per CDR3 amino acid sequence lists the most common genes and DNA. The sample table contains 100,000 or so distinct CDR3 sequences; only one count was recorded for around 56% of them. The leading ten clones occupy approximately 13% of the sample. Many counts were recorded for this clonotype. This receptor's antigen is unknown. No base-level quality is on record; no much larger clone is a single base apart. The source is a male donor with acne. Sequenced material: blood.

The CDR3 in this case is CASSVAYRSREQFF. The DNA reads as follows: TGTGCCAGCAGCGTAGCTTACCGTTCCCGAGAGCAGTTCTTC. Here the chain combines TRBV9 and TRBJ2-1; the D gene lacks a confident call. CDR1 and CDR2 are read off the germline V gene as SGDLS and YYNGEE. At the junction V is shortened by 0 bases and J by 10 bases, with 14 bases in between. The CDR3 spans 14 residues, from the cysteine through the phenylalanine. The only DNA kept is the CDR3, 42 bases in frame from the first base.